This T cell receptor beta chain is drawn from a study of early T cells in non-severe SARS-CoV-2 infection. On the study more broadly: The chains were unpaired, and the sequenced material was bulk RNA from unsorted whole blood.

Germline assignment: CDR1 DFQATT and CDR2 SNEGSKA (reference sequence). V lost 7 bases and J 0 bases, leaving 17 bases between the germline ends. The CDR3 sequence is 15 residues long. Unique molecular identifiers were affixed to single, distinct cDNA molecules. In TCRdb, the 5' RACE reads were re-called with MiXCR into one record per CDR3 protein. The table lists more than 55,000 distinct CDR3 sequences, approximately 12% of them singletons. This clonotype showed up just a few times. Antigen unknown. Overall study results and limits: Matches to VDJdb favored anti-spike CD8 responses and missed private and CD4 specificities.

The sample was whole blood. The chain recombines TRBV20-1 with TRBJ2-3, with D tentatively TRBD2 (5 bases). This clonotype was obtained from an adult who was a healthcare worker with PCR-confirmed SARS-CoV-2 infection or an uninfected control (not recorded which). Written as DNA, the CDR3 is TGCAGTGTTTCACATGGGTGGACTAGCACAGATACGCAGTATTTT. It yields the protein CSVSHGWTSTDTQYF.